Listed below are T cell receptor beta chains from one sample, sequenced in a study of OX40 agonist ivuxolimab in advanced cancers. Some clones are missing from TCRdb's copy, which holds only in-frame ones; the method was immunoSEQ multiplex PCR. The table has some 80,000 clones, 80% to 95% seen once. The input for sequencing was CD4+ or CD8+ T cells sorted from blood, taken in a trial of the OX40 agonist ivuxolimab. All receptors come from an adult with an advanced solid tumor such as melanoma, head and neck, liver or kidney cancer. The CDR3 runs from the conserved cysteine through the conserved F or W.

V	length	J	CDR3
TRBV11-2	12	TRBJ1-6	CASSYFNSPLHF
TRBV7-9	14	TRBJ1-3	CASSRGGQGNTIYF
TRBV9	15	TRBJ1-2	CASSVGLDYGNGYTF
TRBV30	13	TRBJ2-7	CAWSVNRGNEQYF
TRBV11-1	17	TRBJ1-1	CASSLARDRADGTEAFF
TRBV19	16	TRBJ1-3	CASRVRGGSSGNTIYF
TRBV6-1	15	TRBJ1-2	CASKRGQEVSNGYTF
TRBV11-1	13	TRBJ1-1	CASSLQGGTEAFF
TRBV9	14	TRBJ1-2	CASSVEVGGYGYTF
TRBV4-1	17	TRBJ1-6	CASSHLTRDRVNSPLHF
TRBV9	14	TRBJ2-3	CASTLGGGTDTQYF
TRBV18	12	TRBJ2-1	CASSATENEQFF
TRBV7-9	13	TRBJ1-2	CASSLAQLYGYTF
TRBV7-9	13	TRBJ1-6	CASSARNRSPLHF
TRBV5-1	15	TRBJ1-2	CASSLTDRAGLGYTF
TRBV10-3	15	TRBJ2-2	CAISETLEQTGELFF
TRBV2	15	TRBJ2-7	CASSEMWGSSYEQYF
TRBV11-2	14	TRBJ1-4	CASSARIYNEKLFF
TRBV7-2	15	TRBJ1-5	CASSLGGMGNQPQHF
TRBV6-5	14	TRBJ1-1	CASRHRGTDTGAFF
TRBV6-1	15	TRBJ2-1	CASSERWLADNEQFF
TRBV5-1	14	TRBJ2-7	CASRTGTGTIEQYF
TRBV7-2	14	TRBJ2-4	CASRMTSGGYIQYF
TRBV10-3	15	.	CAISNPRQGRDEQYF
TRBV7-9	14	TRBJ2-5	CASSSPPASETQYF
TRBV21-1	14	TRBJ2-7	CASEKDIPPYEQYF
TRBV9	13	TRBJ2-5	CASSPFPQETQYF
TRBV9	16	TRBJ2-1	CASSVDQDVGPHEQFF
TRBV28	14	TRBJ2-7	CASSLRGVGYEQYF
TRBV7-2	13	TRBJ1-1	CASSFDRPPEAFF
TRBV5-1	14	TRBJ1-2	CASSLASTDYGYTF
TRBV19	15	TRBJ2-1	CASSIRLTGTDEQFF
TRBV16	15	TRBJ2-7	CASSSSGTGGYEQYF
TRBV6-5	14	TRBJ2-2	CASSYRPFTGELFF
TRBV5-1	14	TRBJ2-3	CASSFAMATDTQYF
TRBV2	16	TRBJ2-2	CASRTSGGLNTGELFF
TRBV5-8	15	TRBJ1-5	CASSLTGGPNQPQHF
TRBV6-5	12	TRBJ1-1	CASSYVQGPAFF
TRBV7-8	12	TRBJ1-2	CASSSVEYGYTF
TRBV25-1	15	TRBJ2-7	CASSEEPGHLDEQYF
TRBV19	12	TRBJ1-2	CASSPQGTGYTF
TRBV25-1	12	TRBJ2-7	CASCSWFGEQYF
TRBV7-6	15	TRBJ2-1	CASSSGTSGGNEQFF
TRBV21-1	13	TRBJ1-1	CASSTSPVAEAFF
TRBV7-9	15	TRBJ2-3	CASSPDQLRTDTQYF
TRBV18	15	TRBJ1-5	CASSPDGLSNQPQHF
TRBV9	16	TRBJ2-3	CASSEPRGRGSDTQYF
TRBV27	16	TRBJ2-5	CASRGYAGGPQETQYF
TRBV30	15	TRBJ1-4	CAWSPGHSKNEKLFF
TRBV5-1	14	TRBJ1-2	CASSLVPDNYGYTF